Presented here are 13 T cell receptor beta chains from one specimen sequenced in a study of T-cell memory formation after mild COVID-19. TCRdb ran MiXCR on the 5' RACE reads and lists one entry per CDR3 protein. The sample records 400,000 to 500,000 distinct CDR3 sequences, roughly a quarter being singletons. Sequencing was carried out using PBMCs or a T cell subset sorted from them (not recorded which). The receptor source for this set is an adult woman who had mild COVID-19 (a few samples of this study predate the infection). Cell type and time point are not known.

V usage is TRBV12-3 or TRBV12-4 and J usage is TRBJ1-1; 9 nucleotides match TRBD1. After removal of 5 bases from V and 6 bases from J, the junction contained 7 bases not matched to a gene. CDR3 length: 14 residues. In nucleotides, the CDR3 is TGTGCCAGCAGTGAGGGACAGGGTACCGCTGAAGCTTTCTTT. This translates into CASSEGQGTAEAFF.

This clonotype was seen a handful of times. CDR3 in DNA: TGTGCCAGCTCCAGGACAGGGAACGGCGAGCAGTACTTC. It yields the protein CASSRTGNGEQYF. The rearrangement uses TRBV19 and TRBJ2-7; 8 nucleotides agree with TRBD1. Trimming at V came to 9 bases and at J to 6 bases, leaving 10 bases not matched to a gene. From germline, CDR1 is LNHDA and CDR2 SQIVND (reference sequence). The CDR3 has 13 amino acids.

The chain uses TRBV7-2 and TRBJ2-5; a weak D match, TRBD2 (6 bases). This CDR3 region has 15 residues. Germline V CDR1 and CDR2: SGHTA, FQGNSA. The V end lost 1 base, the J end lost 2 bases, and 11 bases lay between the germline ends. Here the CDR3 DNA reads TGTGCCAGCAGCTTAGTCGGGAGTGGGCAAGAGACCCAGTACTTC. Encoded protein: CASSLVGSGQETQYF. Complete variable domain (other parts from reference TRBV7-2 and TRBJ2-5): GAGVSQSPSNKVTEKGKDVELRCDPISGHTALYWYRQSLGQGLEFLIYFQGNSAPDKSGLPSDRFSAERTGGSVSTLTIQRTQQEDSAVYLCASSLVGSGQETQYFGPGTRLLVL.

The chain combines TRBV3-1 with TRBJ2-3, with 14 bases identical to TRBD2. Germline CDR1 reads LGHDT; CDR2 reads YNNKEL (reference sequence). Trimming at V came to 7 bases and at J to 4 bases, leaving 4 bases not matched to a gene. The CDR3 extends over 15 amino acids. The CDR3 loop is CASTLGLAGADTQYF. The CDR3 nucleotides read TGTGCCAGCACCCTGGGACTAGCGGGAGCAGATACGCAGTATTTT.

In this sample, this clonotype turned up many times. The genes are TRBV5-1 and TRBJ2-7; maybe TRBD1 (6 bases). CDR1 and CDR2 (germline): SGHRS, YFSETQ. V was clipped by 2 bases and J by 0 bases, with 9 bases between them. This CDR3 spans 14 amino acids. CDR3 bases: TGCGCCAGCAGCTTAGAGGGGGACTCCTACGAGCAGTACTTC. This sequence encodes CASSLEGDSYEQYF.

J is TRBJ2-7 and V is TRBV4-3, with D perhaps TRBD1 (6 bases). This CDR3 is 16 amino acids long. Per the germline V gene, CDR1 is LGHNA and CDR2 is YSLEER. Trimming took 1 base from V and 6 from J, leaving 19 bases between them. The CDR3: CASSQALQGSFSEQYF. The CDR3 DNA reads TGCGCCAGCAGCCAAGCCTTACAGGGATCCTTCTCCGAGCAGTACTTC.

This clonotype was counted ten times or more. Written as DNA, the CDR3 is TGTGCCAGCAGCGATCATAACTTCTACGAGCAGTACTTC. Protein product: CASSDHNFYEQYF. The V call is TRBV14, the J call TRBJ2-7; D is undetermined. This CDR3 is 13 amino acids long. V was cut by 5 bases and J by 3 bases, with 11 bases left in between. The germline gives CDR1 SGHDN, CDR2 FVKESK.

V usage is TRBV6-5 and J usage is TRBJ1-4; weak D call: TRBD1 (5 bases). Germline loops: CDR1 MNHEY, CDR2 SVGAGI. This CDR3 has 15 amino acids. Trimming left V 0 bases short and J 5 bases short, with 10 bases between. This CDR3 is CASSYSSGTNEKLFF. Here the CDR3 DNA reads TGTGCCAGCAGTTACTCTTCAGGGACGAATGAAAAACTGTTTTTT.

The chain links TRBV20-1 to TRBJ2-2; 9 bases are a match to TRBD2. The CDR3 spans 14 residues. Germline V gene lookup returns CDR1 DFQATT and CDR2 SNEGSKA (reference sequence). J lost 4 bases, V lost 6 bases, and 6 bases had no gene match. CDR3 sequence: CSAESSGVTGELFF. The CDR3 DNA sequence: TGCAGTGCGGAATCTAGCGGGGTCACCGGGGAGCTGTTTTTT.

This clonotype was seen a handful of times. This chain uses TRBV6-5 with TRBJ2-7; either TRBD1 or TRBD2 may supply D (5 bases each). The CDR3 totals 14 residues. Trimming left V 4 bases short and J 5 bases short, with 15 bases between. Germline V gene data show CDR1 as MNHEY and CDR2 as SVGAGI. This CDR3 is CASSSTEGMDEQYF. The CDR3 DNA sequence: TGTGCCAGCAGTTCGACAGAGGGGATGGACGAGCAGTACTTC.

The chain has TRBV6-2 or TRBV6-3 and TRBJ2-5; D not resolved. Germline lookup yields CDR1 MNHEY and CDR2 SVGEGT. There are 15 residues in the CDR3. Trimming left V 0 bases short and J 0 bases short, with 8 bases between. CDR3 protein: CASSYSQADQETQYF. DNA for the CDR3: TGTGCCAGCAGTTACTCTCAGGCAGACCAAGAGACCCAGTACTTC.

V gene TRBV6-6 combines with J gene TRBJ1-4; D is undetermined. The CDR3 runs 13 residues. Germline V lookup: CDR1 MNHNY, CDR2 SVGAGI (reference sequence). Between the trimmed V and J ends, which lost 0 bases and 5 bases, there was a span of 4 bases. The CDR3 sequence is CASSYSRNEKLFF. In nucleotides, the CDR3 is TGTGCCAGCAGTTACTCGAGGAATGAAAAACTGTTTTTT.

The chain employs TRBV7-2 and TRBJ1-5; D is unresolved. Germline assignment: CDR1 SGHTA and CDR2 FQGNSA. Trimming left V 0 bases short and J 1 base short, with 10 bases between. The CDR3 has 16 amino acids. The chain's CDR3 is CASSLAPPRSNQPQHF. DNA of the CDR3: TGTGCCAGCAGCTTAGCACCGCCGAGGAGCAATCAGCCCCAGCATTTT.